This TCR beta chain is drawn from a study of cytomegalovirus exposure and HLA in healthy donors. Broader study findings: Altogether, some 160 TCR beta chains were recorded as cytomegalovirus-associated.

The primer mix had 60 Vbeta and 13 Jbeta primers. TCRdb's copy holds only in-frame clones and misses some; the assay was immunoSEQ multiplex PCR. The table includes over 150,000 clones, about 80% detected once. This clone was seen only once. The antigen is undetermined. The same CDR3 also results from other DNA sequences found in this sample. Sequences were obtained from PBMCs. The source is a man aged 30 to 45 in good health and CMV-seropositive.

CDR3 loop: CASRARDRVDYEQYF. For the CDR3, the DNA is TGTGCCAGCAGAGCGCGGGACAGGGTGGACTACGAGCAGTACTTC. V gene TRBV6-6 combines with J gene TRBJ2-7; 9 positions match TRBD1. V lost 6 bases to trimming and J lost 3 bases; unmatched junction nucleotides: 9. Germline V gene lookup returns CDR1 MNHNY and CDR2 SVGAGI (reference sequence). The length of the CDR3 is 15 residues.